This T cell receptor (beta chain) comes out of a study of cytomegalovirus exposure and HLA in healthy donors. Unmatched junction bases numbered 5, after V lost 5 bases and J lost 1 base. Germline lookup yields CDR1 SGDLS and CDR2 YYNGEE. The CDR3 is 15 amino acids. Sequencing was performed with immunoSEQ multiplex PCR; in TCRdb, only in-frame clones are kept and a portion is missing. The table includes about 38,000 clones, over 80% detected once. What was sequenced was PBMCs. This chain uses TRBV9 with TRBJ2-2; 7 nucleotides agree with TRBD1. The TCR comes from a man aged 18 to 30 in good health and CMV-seronegative. The CDR3 sequence: CASRGRTGNTGELFF. CDR3 in DNA: TGTGCCAGCAGAGGACGGACAGGGAACACCGGGGAGCTGTTTTTT.